The clone carrying this T cell receptor beta chain was detected only a few times. The sample originates from a study of blood T cells in healthy people across ages. It was with a sample-barcoded 5' primer and a J-beta primer mix that a second PCR of roughly 6 to 12 cycles was run. TCRdb re-analysed the 5' RACE reads in MiXCR, keeping a single row per CDR3 protein. The data show 850,000 to 1,000,000 distinct CDR3 sequences, roughly half seen once. The CDR3 is 13 residues long. The trim removed 10 bases at V and 1 base at J, leaving 6 bases unmatched. CDR1 is MDHEN and CDR2 is SYDVKM in the germline V gene.

The V and J genes are TRBV28 and TRBJ2-7; TRBD1 matches at 8 bases. The receptor was derived from a woman between 55 and 75 years old in good health. Sequenced sample: blood. As DNA, the CDR3 is TGTGCCACCTTAGACAGGGGATCCTACGAGCAGTACTTC. Translated, it gives CATLDRGSYEQYF.